This T cell receptor (beta chain) was documented in a study of cytomegalovirus exposure and HLA in healthy donors. The PCR employed 60 Vbeta primers together with 13 Jbeta primers. The method was immunoSEQ multiplex PCR; TCRdb's version includes in-frame clones alone and lacks a portion of them. The sample consists of approximately 67,000 clones, approximately 67% of them appearing once. A note on this clone: Its antigen is unidentified.

This CDR3 contains 12 residues. Trimming pared 8 bases from V and 0 bases from J, leaving 8 bases between. CDR1 and CDR2 (germline): MNHEY, SVGAGI. General observations from the study: The classifier reportedly diagnosed cytomegalovirus status with high sensitivity and specificity. Follow-up analysis later connected one missense variant in DCLRE1C with trimming of TCR beta V- and J-genes.

V is TRBV6-5 and J is TRBJ2-7; no clear D. The receptor comes from a woman in her 30s in good health and CMV-seronegative. What was sequenced was PBMCs. As DNA, the CDR3 is TGTGCCAGCGCGCGTAGCTCCTACGAGCAGTACTTC. It specifies CASARSSYEQYF.